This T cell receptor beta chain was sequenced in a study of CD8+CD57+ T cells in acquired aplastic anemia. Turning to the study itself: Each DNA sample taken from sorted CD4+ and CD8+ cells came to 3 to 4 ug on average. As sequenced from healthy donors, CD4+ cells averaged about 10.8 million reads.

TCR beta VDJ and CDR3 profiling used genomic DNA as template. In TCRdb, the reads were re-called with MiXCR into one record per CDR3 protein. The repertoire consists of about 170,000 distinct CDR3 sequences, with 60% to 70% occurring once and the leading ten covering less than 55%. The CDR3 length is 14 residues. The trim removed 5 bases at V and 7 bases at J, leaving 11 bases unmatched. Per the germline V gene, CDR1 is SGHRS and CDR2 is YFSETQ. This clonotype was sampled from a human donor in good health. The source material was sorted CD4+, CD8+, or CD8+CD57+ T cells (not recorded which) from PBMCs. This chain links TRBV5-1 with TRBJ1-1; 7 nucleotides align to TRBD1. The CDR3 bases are TGCGCCAGCAGATCCGACAGGGAGGTGGATGAAGCTTTCTTT. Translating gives CASRSDREVDEAFF.